This TCR beta chain emerged from a study of blood T cell repertoires in COVID-19. Study-wide context: Acute-phase and convalescent COVID-19 samples originated in the United States, Italy and Spain. In each case, the material was cDNA or gDNA derived from T cells, B-cell-depleted T cells, or PBMCs.

CDR3 length: 14 amino acids. J was trimmed by 6 bases and V by 6 bases; bases with no gene match: 9. Germline CDR1 SNHLY, CDR2 FYNNEI. In the source study's methods: Reference gene primer amplification in the assay estimated nucleated cell counts. Produced via immunoSEQ multiplex PCR; TCRdb's table is partial and in-frame only. For V, J and clone size, that table is used; D and trimming come from the DNA. The sample contains a few hundred thousand clones, approximately 86% of which appear only once. Specimen: peripheral blood. The genes are TRBV2 and TRBJ2-7; 9 bases are shared with TRBD1. The sequence was obtained from a woman aged 30 to 39 who had recovered from COVID-19. The chain's CDR3 is CASRAHGQGSEQYF. The DNA of the CDR3 is TGTGCCAGCAGAGCCCACGGACAGGGGAGCGAGCAGTACTTC.